Described below is a single T cell receptor beta chain sequence and its context. The target antigen is unknown. The data were obtained in a study of cytotoxic CD8 clonotypes in ibrutinib-treated CLL. Overall study: The study included 11 relapsed/refractory and under 16 treatment-naive patients; about 17 had IGHV unmutated disease. The study's findings and limits: Clonality went higher at ibrutinib response and then dropped back toward baseline at progression. Relative to age-matched healthy donors, clonality at baseline was higher, and it tracked circulating CD8+ T-cell counts.

Germline values: CDR1 SEHNR, CDR2 FQNEAQ (reference sequence). The CDR3 loop spans 11 amino acids. The table came from immunoSEQ multiplex PCR; TCRdb's copy has only in-frame clones and leaves some out. The profile covers fewer than 13,000 clones, with 70% to 80% appearing a single time and 16% taken by the ten largest. The TCR sequence derives from a human donor with chronic lymphocytic leukemia. The chain has TRBV7-9 and TRBJ2-5; D might be TRBD2 (5 bases). Matching the DNA end better, TRBJ2-7 makes the J call doubtful. The specimen comprised PBMCs, sampled at disease progression, from a patient treated with ibrutinib. CDR3 in amino acids: CASRGAYEQYF. CDR3 in DNA: TGTGCCAGCAGGGGAGCCTACGAGCAGTACTTC.